Presented here are 8 T cell receptor beta chains from one specimen sequenced in a study of T cells in Graves' hyperthyroidism and ophthalmopathy. TCR beta CDR3 sequences were amplified from RNA transcripts. During a first-round RT-PCR of the TCR CDR3, the HTBI primer set was used. A single record per CDR3 protein comes from TCRdb applying MiXCR to the multiplex PCR reads. This repertoire shows 400,000 to 500,000 distinct CDR3 sequences, approximately 15% found once; its top ten account for roughly an eighth. Specimen: blood. The receptors stem from a man between 18 and 29 years old with Graves' ophthalmopathy.

Many counts were recorded for this clonotype. The rearrangement joins TRBV28 to TRBJ2-7; D unclear. Trimming took off 2 bases at V and 2 bases at J, with 16 bases between the two ends. The CDR3 runs 16 residues. Germline CDR1 and CDR2: MDHEN and SYDVKM. The CDR3 loop reads CASSLPSVVYTYEQYF. As DNA, the CDR3 is TGTGCCAGCAGTTTACCATCAGTAGTTTACACCTACGAGCAGTACTTC. The full variable domain, rest sourced from reference TRBV28 and TRBJ2-7, is DVKVTQSSRYLVKRTGEKVFLECVQDMDHENMFWYRQDPGLGLRLIYFSYDVKMKEKGDIPEGYSVSREKKERFSLILESASTNQTSMYLCASSLPSVVYTYEQYFGPGTRLTVT.

This clonotype was observed many times. The CDR3 nucleotides are TGTGCCAGCAGCCAAGGGCAGAAGAACACTGAAGCTTTCTTT. Its protein product is CASSQGQKNTEAFF. This rearrangement joins TRBV3-1 to TRBJ1-1; D gene uncertain. V lost 1 base and J lost 1, with 7 bases in between. From germline, CDR1 is LGHDT and CDR2 YNNKEL (reference sequence). This CDR3 comprises 14 residues.

Many counts were recorded for this clonotype. V and J are TRBV24-1 and TRBJ1-5; D is uncertain. Between the trimmed V and J ends, which lost 5 bases and 3 bases, there was a span of 13 bases. CDR3 length equals 15 residues. Germline V gene lookup returns CDR1 KGHDR and CDR2 SFDVKD. In DNA form, the CDR3 reads TGTGCCACCAGTGGTCCCGGGGAGAACAATCAGCCCCAGCATTTT. It specifies CATSGPGENNQPQHF.

The sample holds a few counts of this clonotype. The chain combines TRBV5-1 with TRBJ2-1, with TRBD2 matching over 13 bases. The germline CDR1 and CDR2 sequences are SGHRS and YFSETQ. The CDR3 extends over 15 amino acids. Trimming removed 4 bases from V and 4 bases from J; junction bases left unmatched: 2. This CDR3 is CASSGTSGTYNEQFF. CDR3 bases: TGCGCCAGCAGCGGGACTAGCGGGACGTACAATGAGCAGTTCTTC.

This clonotype was detected a few times. The CDR3 coding sequence is TGTGCCATCAGTAGGACTAGCGGTACCTACGAGCAGTACTTC. The encoded protein is CAISRTSGTYEQYF. The chain employs TRBV10-3 and TRBJ2-7, with 10 bases lining up with TRBD2. Germline V CDR1 and CDR2: ENHRY, SYGVKD. V was clipped by 5 bases and J by 2 bases; unmatched bases: 3. The CDR3 totals 14 residues.

V and J are TRBV4-1 and TRBJ1-4; D is unclear. The CDR3 is 17 amino acids. Germline-derived CDR1 and CDR2 are MGHRA and YSYEKL. V was trimmed by 0 bases and J by 5 bases, leaving 16 bases between them. CDR3 residues: CASSQDEDGEPNEKLFF. The CDR3 DNA reads as TGCGCCAGCAGCCAAGATGAGGACGGAGAACCAAATGAAAAACTGTTTTTT.

This clonotype showed up many times. The chain carries TRBV2 and TRBJ1-2, with a tentative D call TRBD1 (5 bases). Germline CDR1 SNHLY, CDR2 FYNNEI. This CDR3 has 15 residues. V lost 7 bases to trimming and J lost 5 bases, with 20 bases between them. The CDR3 DNA reads as TGTGCCAGCACTGATCACGGCAGGGTAAAATATGGCTACACCTTC. Residues: CASTDHGRVKYGYTF.

This clonotype came up many times. V is TRBV9 and J is TRBJ1-2; no clear D gene. The V end was cut by 0 bases, the J end by 6 bases, with 12 bases between. The germline V gene encodes CDR1 SGDLS and CDR2 YYNGEE. The length of the CDR3 is 14 residues. The CDR3 here is CASSVGQASDGYTF. CDR3 DNA: TGTGCCAGCAGCGTAGGGCAGGCCTCAGATGGCTACACCTTC.